The sequence of this TCR beta chain was determined in a study of cytomegalovirus exposure and HLA in healthy donors (dated 2017 in TCRdb). For the study in its entirety: According to a later analysis, one platform produced both the 120 validation repertoires and the 620 or so repertoires of the first cohort. The study aimed to test whether cataloging public T cell receptors could reveal signatures of past pathogen exposure. A separate validation cohort of over 95 different subjects was used in addition to the approximately 700-subject first cohort. The study combined high-throughput TCR immunosequencing, statistical association of individual TCRs with disease status, and machine learning to predict cytomegalovirus infection status. What the study reported, not specific to this receptor: The study gave a list of 150 to 200 TCR beta chains associated with cytomegalovirus. Most TCR sequences were observed very rarely across donors, whereas some public TCRs were present in many individuals. It was suggested by the authors that the approach could potentially be generalized to other disease states and immunological phenotypes. In vitro tests confirmed that a few of the cytomegalovirus-associated TCR beta chains recognize cytomegalovirus antigens. Cytomegalovirus status was reported to be diagnosed by the classifier with high specificity and sensitivity in both the original and validation cohorts. The validation cohort had no HLA typing available for a later analysis, so co-occurrence within that cohort was assessed over all 130 or so repertoires. Of the cluster scores, 90% to 95% were above 0 in a later analysis, which found that TCRs clustered in the first cohort also tended to co-occur in the approximately 130 validation repertoires.

With regard to this clone: Which antigen it targets is not known. The sample holds no much larger clone one base away, and base qualities are not on file.

The cysteine opens and the phenylalanine closes a CDR3 of 16 amino acids. Only the CDR3 DNA is retained, 48 bases long and in frame from the first base. V is trimmed back by 3 bases and J by 2 bases, and the junction contains 9 bases that no gene match accounts for. Taken from the germline V gene, the CDR1 and CDR2 loops are SNHLY and FYNNEI. Separate from the approximately 700-subject first cohort, the validation cohort of about 120 subjects was the group to which the donors belonged. Library preparation employed the immunoSEQ multiplex PCR assay. The original methods were these. A statistical classification framework was built for diagnosing cytomegalovirus status from the catalog of TCR beta chain sequences. TCRdb took this table from immuneACCESS and kept in-frame rearrangements with V and J called. Such tables lack part of the clones; where checked against another copy, unresolved V genes explain under half of the gap, and the rest is unexplained. V and J calls and clone size are as listed in that table; D and trimming were resolved from the DNA. The sample table holds 71,000 or so clones, of which 94% were seen once. The ten largest clones represent 2.1% of the sample.

Specimen: PBMCs. The sequence was obtained from a woman between 18 and 29 years old in good health and CMV-seronegative. The V and J genes are TRBV2 and TRBJ2-7; a stretch of 8 junction bases matches TRBD1. This receptor carries the CDR3 CASSEAGQVGTYEQYF. The nucleotides read TGTGCCAGCAGTGAGGCGGGACAGGTGGGAACCTACGAGCAGTACTTC.